The subject of this entry is one T cell receptor (beta chain). The sample comes from a study of blood T cell repertoires in COVID-19. Study-level background: COVID-19 samples, acute and convalescent, were from the United States, Italy and Spain. From T cells, B-cell-depleted T cells, or PBMCs came the material, which was cDNA or gDNA.

Assay: immunoSEQ multiplex PCR; the TCRdb copy retains only in-frame clones and omits some. The data contain approximately 170,000 clones, approximately 84% of them seen just once; the ten biggest clones take up about 11%. Sequencing was performed on peripheral blood. The receptor's source is a man between 65 and 80 years old with active or convalescent COVID-19.

The CDR3 loop reads CASRHDRGREKLFF. The CDR3 region has the DNA TGTGCCAGCAGGCACGACAGGGGCCGTGAAAAACTGTTTTTT. The V call is TRBV28, the J call TRBJ1-4; 8 nucleotides agree with TRBD1. There are 14 residues in the CDR3. V lost 6 bases and J lost 7; bases outside the gene matches: 7. Germline V gene lookup returns CDR1 MDHEN and CDR2 SYDVKM.